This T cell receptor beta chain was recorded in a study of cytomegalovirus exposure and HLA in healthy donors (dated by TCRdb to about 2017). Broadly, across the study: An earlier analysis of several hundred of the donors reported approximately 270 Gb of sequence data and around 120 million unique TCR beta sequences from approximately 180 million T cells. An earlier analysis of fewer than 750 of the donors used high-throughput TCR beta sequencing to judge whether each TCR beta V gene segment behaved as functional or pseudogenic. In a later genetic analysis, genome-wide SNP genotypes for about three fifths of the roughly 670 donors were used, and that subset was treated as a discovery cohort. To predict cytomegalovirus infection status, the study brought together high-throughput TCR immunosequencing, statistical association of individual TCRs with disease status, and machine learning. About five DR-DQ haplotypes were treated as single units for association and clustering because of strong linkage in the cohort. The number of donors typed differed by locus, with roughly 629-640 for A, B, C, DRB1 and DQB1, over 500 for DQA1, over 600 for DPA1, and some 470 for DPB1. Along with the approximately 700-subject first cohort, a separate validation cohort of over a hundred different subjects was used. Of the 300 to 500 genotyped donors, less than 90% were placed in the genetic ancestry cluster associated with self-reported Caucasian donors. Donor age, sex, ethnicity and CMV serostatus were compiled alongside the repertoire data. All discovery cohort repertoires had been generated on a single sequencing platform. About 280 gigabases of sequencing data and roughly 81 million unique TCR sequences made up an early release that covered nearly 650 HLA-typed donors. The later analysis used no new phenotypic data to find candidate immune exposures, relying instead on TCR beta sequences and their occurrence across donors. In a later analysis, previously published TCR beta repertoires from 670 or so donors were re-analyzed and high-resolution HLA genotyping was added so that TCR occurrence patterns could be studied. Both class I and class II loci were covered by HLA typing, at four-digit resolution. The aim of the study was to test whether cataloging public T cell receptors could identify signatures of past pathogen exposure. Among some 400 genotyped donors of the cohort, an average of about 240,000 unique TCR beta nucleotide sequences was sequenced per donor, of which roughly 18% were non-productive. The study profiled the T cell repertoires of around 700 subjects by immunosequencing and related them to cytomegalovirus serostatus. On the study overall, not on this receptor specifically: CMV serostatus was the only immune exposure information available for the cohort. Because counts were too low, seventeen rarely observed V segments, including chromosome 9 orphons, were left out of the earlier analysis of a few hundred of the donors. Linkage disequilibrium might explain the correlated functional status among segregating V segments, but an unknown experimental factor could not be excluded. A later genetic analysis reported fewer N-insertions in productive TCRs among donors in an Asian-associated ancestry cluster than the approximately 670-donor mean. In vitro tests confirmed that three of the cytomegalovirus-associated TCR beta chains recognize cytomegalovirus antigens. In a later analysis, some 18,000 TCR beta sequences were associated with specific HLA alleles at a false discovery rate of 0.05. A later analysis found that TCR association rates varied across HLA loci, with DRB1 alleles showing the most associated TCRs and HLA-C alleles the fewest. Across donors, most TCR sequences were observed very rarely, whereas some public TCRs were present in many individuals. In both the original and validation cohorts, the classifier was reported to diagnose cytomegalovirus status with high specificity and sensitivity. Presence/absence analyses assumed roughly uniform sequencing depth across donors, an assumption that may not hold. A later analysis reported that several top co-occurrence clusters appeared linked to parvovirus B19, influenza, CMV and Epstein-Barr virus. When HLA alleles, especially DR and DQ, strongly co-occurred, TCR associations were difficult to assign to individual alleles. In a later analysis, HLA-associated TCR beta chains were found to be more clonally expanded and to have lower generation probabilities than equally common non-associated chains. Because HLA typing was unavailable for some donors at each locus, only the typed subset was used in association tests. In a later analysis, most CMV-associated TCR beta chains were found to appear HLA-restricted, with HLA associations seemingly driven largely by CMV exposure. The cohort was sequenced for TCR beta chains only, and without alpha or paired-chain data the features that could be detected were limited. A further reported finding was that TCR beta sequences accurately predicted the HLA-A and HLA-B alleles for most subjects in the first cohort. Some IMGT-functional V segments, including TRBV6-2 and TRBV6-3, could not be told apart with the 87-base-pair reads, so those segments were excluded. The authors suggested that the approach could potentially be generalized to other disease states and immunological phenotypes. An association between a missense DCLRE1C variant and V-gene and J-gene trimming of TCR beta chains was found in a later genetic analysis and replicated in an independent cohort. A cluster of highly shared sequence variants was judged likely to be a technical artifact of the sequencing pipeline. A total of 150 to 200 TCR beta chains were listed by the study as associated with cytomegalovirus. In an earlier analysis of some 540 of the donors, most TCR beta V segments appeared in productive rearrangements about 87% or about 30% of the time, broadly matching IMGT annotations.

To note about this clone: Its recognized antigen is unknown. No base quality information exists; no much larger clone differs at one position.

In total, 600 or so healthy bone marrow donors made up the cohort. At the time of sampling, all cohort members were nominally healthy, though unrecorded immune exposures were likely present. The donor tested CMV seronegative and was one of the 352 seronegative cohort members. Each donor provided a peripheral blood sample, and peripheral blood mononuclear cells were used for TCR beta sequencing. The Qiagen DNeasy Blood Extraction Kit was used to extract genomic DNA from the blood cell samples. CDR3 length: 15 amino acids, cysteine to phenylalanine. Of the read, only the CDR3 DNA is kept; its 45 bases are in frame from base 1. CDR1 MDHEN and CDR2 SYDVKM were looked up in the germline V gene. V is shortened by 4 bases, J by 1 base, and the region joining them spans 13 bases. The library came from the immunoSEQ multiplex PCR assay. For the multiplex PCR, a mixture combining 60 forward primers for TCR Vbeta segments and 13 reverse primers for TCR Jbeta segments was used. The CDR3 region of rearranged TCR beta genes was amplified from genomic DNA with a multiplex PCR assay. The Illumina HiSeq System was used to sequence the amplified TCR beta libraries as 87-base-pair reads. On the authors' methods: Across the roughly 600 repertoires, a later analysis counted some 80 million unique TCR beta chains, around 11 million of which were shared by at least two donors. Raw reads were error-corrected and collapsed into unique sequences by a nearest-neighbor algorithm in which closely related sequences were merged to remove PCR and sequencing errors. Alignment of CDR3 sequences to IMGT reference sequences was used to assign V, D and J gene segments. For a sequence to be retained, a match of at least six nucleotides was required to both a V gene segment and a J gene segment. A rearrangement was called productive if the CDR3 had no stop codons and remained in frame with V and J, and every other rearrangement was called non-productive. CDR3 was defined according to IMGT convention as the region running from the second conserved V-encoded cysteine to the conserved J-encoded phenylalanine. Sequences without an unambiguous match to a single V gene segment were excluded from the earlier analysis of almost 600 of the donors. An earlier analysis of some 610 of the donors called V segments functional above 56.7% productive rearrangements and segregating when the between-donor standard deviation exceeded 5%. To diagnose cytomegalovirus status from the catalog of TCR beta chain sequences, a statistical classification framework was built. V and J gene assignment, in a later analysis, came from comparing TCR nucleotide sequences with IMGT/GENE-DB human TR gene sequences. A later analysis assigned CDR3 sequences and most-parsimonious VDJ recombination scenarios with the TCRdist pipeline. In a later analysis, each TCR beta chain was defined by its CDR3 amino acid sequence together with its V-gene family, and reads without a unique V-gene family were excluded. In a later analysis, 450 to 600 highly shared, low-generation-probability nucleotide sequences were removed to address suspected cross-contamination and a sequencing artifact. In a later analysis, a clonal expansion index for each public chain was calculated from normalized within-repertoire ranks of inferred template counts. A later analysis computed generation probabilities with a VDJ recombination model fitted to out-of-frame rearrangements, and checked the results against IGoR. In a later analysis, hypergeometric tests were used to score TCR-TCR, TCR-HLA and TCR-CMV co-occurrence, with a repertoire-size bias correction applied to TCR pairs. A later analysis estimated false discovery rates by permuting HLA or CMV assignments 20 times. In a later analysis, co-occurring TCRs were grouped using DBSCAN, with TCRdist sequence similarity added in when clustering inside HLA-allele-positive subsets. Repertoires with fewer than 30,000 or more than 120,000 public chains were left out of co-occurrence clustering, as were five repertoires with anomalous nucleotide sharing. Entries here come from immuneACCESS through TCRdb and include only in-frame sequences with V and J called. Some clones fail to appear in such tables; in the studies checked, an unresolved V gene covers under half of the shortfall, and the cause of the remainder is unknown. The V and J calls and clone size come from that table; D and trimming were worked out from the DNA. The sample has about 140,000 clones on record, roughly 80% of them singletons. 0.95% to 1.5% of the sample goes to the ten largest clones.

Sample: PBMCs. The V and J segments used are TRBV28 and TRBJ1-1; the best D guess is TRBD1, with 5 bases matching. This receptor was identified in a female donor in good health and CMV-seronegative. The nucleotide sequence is TGTGCCAGCAGTTACCTGGGGGGAGGGAACACTGAAGCTTTCTTT. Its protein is CASSYLGGGNTEAFF.